The 6 T cell receptor beta chains listed next were all sequenced from one sample in a study of blood T cell repertoires in COVID-19 (dated by TCRdb to about 2020). Library preparation employed the immunoSEQ multiplex PCR assay. This immuneACCESS table, as held by TCRdb, lists in-frame sequences with V and J called but not all clones. Of the missing ones, under half trace to an unresolved V gene in checked studies; the others have no known cause. The sample table holds around 180,000 clones, of which about 80% were seen once. Roughly 12% of the sample is taken by the ten largest. Sequenced input: PBMCs or T cells enriched from blood (not recorded which). These receptors were obtained from a man aged 50 or older who had recovered from COVID-19.

The chain couples TRBV19 to TRBJ1-5; the match to TRBD1 covers 11 bases. Germline CDR1 and CDR2: LNHDA and SQIVND (reference sequence). The CDR3 totals 17 residues. J was trimmed by 7 bases and V by 7 bases; bases with no gene match: 15. The DNA for the CDR3 is TGTGCCAGTAAGGCCGCAAGGGGACAGGGGGACGGGCAGCCCCAGCATTTT. Its protein is CASKAARGQGDGQPQHF.

Comments on this clone: One end of the junction does not line up with germline, which may come from a read error. The J gene is TRBJ1-2, the V gene TRBV3-1 (or the pseudogene TRBV3-2), with D hard to call. Germline loops: CDR1 LGHDT, CDR2 YNNKEL (reference sequence). The CDR3 length is 16 residues. This CDR3 reads CASTQGRGWVAEGYTF. The CDR3 DNA reads TGTGCCAGCACCCAAGGTCGCGGGTGGGTAGCAGAAGGCTACACCTTC.

This clone was picked up a small number of times. The chain carries TRBV28 and TRBJ2-2; perhaps TRBD1 as D (6 bases). Germline loops: CDR1 MDHEN, CDR2 SYDVKM. V lost 6 bases, J lost 4 bases, and 15 bases lay in between. This CDR3 is 15 amino acids long. Written as DNA, the CDR3 is TGTGCCAGCAGACCGCTGGACAGTTCCACCGGGGAGCTGTTTTTT. Its translation is CASRPLDSSTGELFF.

The chain is built from TRBV11-1 and TRBJ1-2; 11 positions agree with TRBD1. Germline CDR1 reads SGHAT; CDR2 reads FQDESV (reference sequence). The CDR3 runs 15 residues. V gave up 4 bases and J gave up 7 bases; unmatched junction bases: 8. In nucleotides, the CDR3 is TGTGCCAGCAGCTCGGACAGGGGGCGAGAGAGTGGCTACACCTTC. Its protein is CASSSDRGRESGYTF.

The chain recombines TRBV9 with TRBJ2-3; a possible D gene is TRBD2 (5 bases). The CDR3 spans 13 residues. Germline V CDR1 and CDR2: SGDLS, YYNGEE. With 0 bases removed from V and 9 bases from J, the gap between germline ends came to 11 bases. CDR3 protein: CASSVGGLKTQYF. The CDR3 region has the DNA TGTGCCAGCAGCGTAGGAGGGTTAAAGACGCAGTATTTT.

The chain is built from TRBV4-1 and TRBJ1-6; 12 bases line up with TRBD1. The J segment lost 9 bases and the V segment lost 0 bases, leaving 3 bases of the junction unmatched. This CDR3 region has 16 residues. CDR1 is MGHRA and CDR2 is YSYEKL in the germline V gene. The CDR3 loop reads CASSQETGQGASPLHF. The CDR3 DNA is TGCGCCAGCAGCCAAGAGACGGGACAGGGGGCTTCACCCCTCCACTTT.